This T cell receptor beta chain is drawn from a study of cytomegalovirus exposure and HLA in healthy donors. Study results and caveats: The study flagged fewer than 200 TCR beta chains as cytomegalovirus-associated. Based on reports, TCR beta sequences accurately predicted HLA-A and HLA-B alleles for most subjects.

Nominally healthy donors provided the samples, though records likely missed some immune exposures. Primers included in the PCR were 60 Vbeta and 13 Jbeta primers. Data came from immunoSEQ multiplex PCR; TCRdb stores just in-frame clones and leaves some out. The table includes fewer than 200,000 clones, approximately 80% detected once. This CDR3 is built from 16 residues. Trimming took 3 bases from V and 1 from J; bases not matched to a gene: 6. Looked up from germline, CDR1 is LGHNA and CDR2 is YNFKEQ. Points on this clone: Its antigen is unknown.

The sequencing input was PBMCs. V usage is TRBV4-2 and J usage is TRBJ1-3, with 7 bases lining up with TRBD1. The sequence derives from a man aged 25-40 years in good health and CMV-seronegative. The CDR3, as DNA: TGTGCCAGCAGCCAGACAGGGTTTGCTTCTGGAAACACCATATATTTT. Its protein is CASSQTGFASGNTIYF.